This TCR beta chain was found in a study of T-cell reconstitution after alpha-beta-depleted transplantation in children. In this sample, this clonotype turned up many times. Antigen specificity is unknown. Germline V gene sequence: CDR1 LGHDT, CDR2 YNNKEL (reference sequence). With 4 bases removed from V and 7 bases from J, the gap between germline ends came to 17 bases. CDR3 length: 15 amino acids. For TCRbeta, the library was prepared with unique molecular identifiers. In TCRdb, the PCR reads were re-called with MiXCR into one record per CDR3 protein. The sample has about 100,000 distinct CDR3 sequences, roughly 6.1% seen once. Broader study findings: Fresh T-cell production supplied most of the T-cell counts and diversity seen one year after transplant. Reportedly, alpha-beta T cells present about two months post-transplant originated from several hundred expanded clones of graft origin.

The sequenced sample was PBMCs, mostly from graft donor cells, obtained 360 days after TCRalphabeta/CD19-depleted stem cell transplant. This TCR was recovered from a male patient aged 2 to 9 who had a stem cell transplant for acute lymphoblastic leukemia, so the T cells may come from the graft donor. The chain combines TRBV3-1 with TRBJ2-1; D possibly corresponds to TRBD2 (7 bases). CDR3 in DNA: TGTGCCAGCAGCCGACCCTTGGGGGGGCCGAATGAGCAGTTCTTC. It yields the protein CASSRPLGGPNEQFF.